This entry concerns a single TCR beta chain. Antigen specificity is unknown. For the second PCR, which ran for roughly 7 to 11 cycles, a sample-barcoded 5' primer and a J-beta primer mix were used. One entry per CDR3 protein results from TCRdb running MiXCR on the 5' RACE reads. The top ten hold about 6.3% of the sample, which has about 1.4 million distinct CDR3 sequences, approximately 59% seen once. The entry originates in a study of blood T cells in healthy people across ages. Regarding the study as a whole: Aged donors had fewer naive CD4+ cells and lower diversity than long-lived donors.

V was clipped by 5 bases and J by 4 bases; unmatched bases: 17. Germline V gives CDR1 LNHNV, CDR2 YYDKDF (reference sequence). This CDR3 comprises 17 residues. The genes are TRBV15 and TRBJ2-7; 7 bases line up with TRBD1. The clonotype comes from a man aged 18-30 years in good health. Source material: blood. Written as DNA, the CDR3 is TGTGCCACCAGCGGATCTCCGGACAGGATGGAAAGTTACGAGCAGTACTTC. This encodes CATSGSPDRMESYEQYF.